This TCR beta chain appears in the sequencing data of a study of fetal regulatory T cell absence and autoimmunity. Trimming cost V 3 bases and J 4 bases; bases outside gene matches: 7. Germline V gene sequence: CDR1 SGHAT, CDR2 FQNNGV. The CDR3 has 15 amino acids. Study-level findings and limits: The oligoclonal enrichment was interpreted as supporting antigen-driven pancreatic autoimmunity before birth in IPEX syndrome. Oligoclonal TCR enrichment in pancreas over cord blood reached over 85-fold for some clones.

Note on this clone: Its target is not known.

The survey-level immunoSEQ assay was used. TCRdb's copy holds only in-frame clones and misses some; the assay was immunoSEQ multiplex PCR. The table records 85,000 to 100,000 clones, more than 70% of them present only once. The receptor's source is a male donor with IPEX syndrome. This sequence joins TRBV11-2 and TRBJ1-2; 8 nucleotides match TRBD1. The source material was pancreas tissue. CDR3 in DNA: TGTGCCAGCAGCTTGGGACAGGACTACGCCTATGGCTACACCTTC. It codes for CASSLGQDYAYGYTF.